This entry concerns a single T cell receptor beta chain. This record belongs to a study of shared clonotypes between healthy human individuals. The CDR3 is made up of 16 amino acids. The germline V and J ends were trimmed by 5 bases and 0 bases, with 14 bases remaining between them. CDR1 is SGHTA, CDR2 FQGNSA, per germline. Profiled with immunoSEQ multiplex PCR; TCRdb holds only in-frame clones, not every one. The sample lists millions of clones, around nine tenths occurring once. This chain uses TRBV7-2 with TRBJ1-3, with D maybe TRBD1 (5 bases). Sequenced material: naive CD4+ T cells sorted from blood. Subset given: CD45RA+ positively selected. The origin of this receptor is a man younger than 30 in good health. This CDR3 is CASSLRDRFSGNTIYF. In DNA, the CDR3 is TGTGCCAGCAGCCTCCGGGACCGCTTCTCTGGAAACACCATATATTTT.